These T cell receptor beta chains were read from a single sample in a study of T cell responses to AZD1222 COVID-19 vaccine. Assay: immunoSEQ multiplex PCR; the TCRdb copy retains only in-frame clones and omits some. This sample yields about 120,000 clones, of which 70% to 90% are seen a single time; roughly 15% belongs to the top ten. The source material was peripheral blood, sampled 28 days after the second AZD1222 dose. The receptors come from an adult who received the AZD1222 COVID-19 vaccine. Both conserved end residues are part of each CDR3. The D gene is left open where the match is weak. Only part of the rows carry a size: once, few, many, or a class if the clone is expanded.

V gene,J gene,D gene,clone size,CDR3 protein,CDR3 DNA
TRBV10-2,TRBJ1-1,NA,NA,CASRRTGSPNTEAFF,TGCGCCAGCAGGCGAACAGGGTCTCCGAACACTGAAGCTTTCTTT
TRBV5-1,TRBJ2-3,TRBD1,NA,CASSSTPGQGADTQYF,TGCGCCAGCAGCTCCACACCGGGACAGGGGGCGGATACGCAGTATTTT
TRBV9,TRBJ1-5,NA,NA,CASSASGGWGQPQHF,TGTGCCAGCAGCGCGTCCGGCGGGTGGGGGCAGCCCCAGCATTTT
TRBV3-1/TRBV3-2,TRBJ1-6,NA,NA,CASSLEQNNSPLHF,TGTGCCAGCAGCCTTGAACAGAATAATTCACCCCTCCACTTT
TRBV28,TRBJ1-3,NA,NA,CASSTLGPQTGFSGNTIYF,TGTGCCAGCAGCACATTGGGGCCGCAGACTGGTTTCTCTGGAAACACCATATATTTT
TRBV3-1/TRBV3-2,TRBJ1-4,NA,few,CASSQDGGGGEKLFF,TGTGCCAGCAGCCAAGATGGGGGTGGGGGTGAAAAACTGTTTTTT
TRBV7-8,TRBJ1-6,NA,NA,CASSLESHVGSSYNSPLHF,TGTGCCAGCAGCTTAGAAAGCCACGTGGGATCCTCCTATAATTCACCCCTCCACTTT
TRBV5-4,TRBJ2-1,TRBD2,NA,CASGLAGKDEQFF,TGTGCCAGCGGACTAGCGGGTAAAGATGAGCAGTTCTTC
TRBV7-2,TRBJ2-7,NA,NA,CASSPWSRSGSVSYEQYF,TGTGCCAGCAGCCCCTGGTCTCGATCAGGCTCAGTCTCCTACGAGCAGTACTTC
TRBV2,TRBJ2-7,NA,NA,CASRMMGESSYEQYF,TGTGCCAGCAGGATGATGGGGGAGAGCTCCTACGAGCAGTACTTC
TRBV24-1,TRBJ2-1,TRBD2,NA,CATSNGLAGGSYNEQFF,TGTGCCACCAGCAACGGACTAGCGGGGGGCTCCTACAATGAGCAGTTCTTC
TRBV5-4,TRBJ2-7,TRBD2,NA,CASSARLAGGLDEQYF,TGTGCCAGCAGCGCCAGACTAGCGGGGGGGCTGGACGAGCAGTACTTC
TRBV21-1,TRBJ1-5,NA,few,CASSKLGGQRINQPQHF,TGTGCCAGCAGCAAACTCGGGGGGCAACGCATTAATCAGCCCCAGCATTTT
TRBV7-2,TRBJ1-2,NA,NA,CASSLARQIYGYTF,TGTGCCAGCAGCTTAGCGCGACAGATCTATGGCTACACCTTC
TRBV30,TRBJ1-1,TRBD1,NA,CAWDRVNTEAFF,TGTGCCTGGGACAGGGTGAACACTGAAGCTTTCTTT
TRBV12-3/TRBV12-4,TRBJ2-1,NA,NA,CASSLAQEQFF,TGTGCCAGCAGTTTAGCACAGGAGCAGTTCTTC
TRBV27,TRBJ1-3,NA,NA,CASWTAGAGNTIYF,TGTGCCAGCTGGACAGCTGGGGCTGGAAACACCATATATTTT
TRBV7-3,TRBJ2-1,NA,NA,CASRASGTTHNEQFF,TGTGCCAGCAGGGCCTCCGGGACCACACACAATGAGCAGTTCTTC
TRBV7-3,TRBJ1-6,TRBD1,NA,CASSLRQGGNSPLHF,TGTGCCAGCAGCCTACGACAGGGAGGCAATTCACCCCTCCACTTT
TRBV6-5,TRBJ1-5,NA,NA,CASSYSSGANQPQHF,TGTGCCAGCAGTTACTCGTCAGGGGCCAATCAGCCCCAGCATTTT
TRBV27,TRBJ1-1,NA,few,CASSFWDKGPYTEAFF,TGTGCCAGCAGTTTTTGGGACAAGGGCCCATACACTGAAGCTTTCTTT
TRBV7-2,TRBJ1-6,NA,few,CASSLISLASRSYNSPLHF,TGTGCCAGCAGCTTAATTTCTTTGGCCAGCCGCTCCTATAATTCACCCCTCCACTTT
TRBV9,TRBJ2-2,NA,NA,CASRADGRGTGELFF,TGTGCCAGCCGGGCGGATGGGCGCGGGACCGGGGAGCTGTTTTTT
TRBV7-2,TRBJ1-3,NA,NA,CASSPPGSSGNTIYF,TGTGCCAGCAGCCCCCCAGGGAGCTCTGGAAACACCATATATTTT
TRBV4-3,TRBJ1-4,TRBD1,NA,CASSQMTGQGKKLFF,TGCGCCAGCAGCCAAATGACAGGGCAAGGGAAAAAACTGTTTTTT
TRBV2,TRBJ2-7,NA,NA,CASSPETSALGEQYF,TGTGCCAGCAGCCCCGAGACGAGCGCCTTGGGGGAGCAGTACTTC
TRBV6-5,TRBJ1-2,NA,NA,CASGKTGSSGYGYTF,TGTGCCAGTGGGAAAACAGGGTCCTCTGGATATGGCTACACCTTC
TRBV27,TRBJ2-3,NA,few,CASSFGGTDTQYF,TGTGCCAGCAGTTTCGGAGGAACAGATACGCAGTATTTT
TRBV2,TRBJ1-2,NA,NA,CASSSESWNYGYTF,TGTGCCAGCAGTTCGGAGTCTTGGAACTATGGCTACACCTTC
TRBV18,TRBJ2-3,NA,NA,CASSPPLETDTQYF,TGTGCCAGCTCACCACCGTTAGAGACAGATACGCAGTATTTT
TRBV6-4,TRBJ2-1,TRBD1,few,CASSDCLNRGTYNEQFF,TGTGCCAGCAGTGACTGCCTGAACAGGGGAACCTACAATGAGCAGTTCTTC
TRBV9,TRBJ2-3,TRBD2,NA,CASSPTGGSTDTQYF,TGTGCCAGCAGCCCCACGGGGGGGAGCACAGATACGCAGTATTTT
TRBV6-5,TRBJ2-7,NA,once,CASSYSHLDSYEQYF,TGTGCCAGCAGTTACTCCCACTTGGACAGCTACGAGCAGTACTTC
TRBV3-1/TRBV3-2,TRBJ2-3,NA,NA,CASSQDSATDTQYF,TGTGCCAGCAGCCAAGATTCGGCCACAGATACGCAGTATTTT
TRBV4-1,TRBJ2-7,TRBD1,NA,CASSHQGTGGEQYF,TGCGCCAGCAGCCATCAAGGGACAGGGGGAGAGCAGTACTTC
TRBV28,TRBJ2-5,NA,NA,CASSGEGTGHLQYF,TGTGCCAGCAGTGGGGAGGGGACAGGCCACCTCCAGTACTTC
TRBV7-6,TRBJ1-6,NA,NA,CASSLAGYNSPLHF,TGTGCCAGCAGCTTAGCGGGCTATAATTCACCCCTCCACTTT
TRBV6-5,TRBJ2-1,TRBD1,NA,CASSYEGAGSYNEQFF,TGTGCCAGCAGTTACGAGGGGGCCGGCTCCTACAATGAGCAGTTCTTC
TRBV2,TRBJ2-5,NA,once,CASRGVGSGETQYF,TGTGCCAGCAGGGGGGTAGGGTCGGGAGAGACCCAGTACTTC
TRBV28,TRBJ1-4,NA,NA,CASSTRAVLEKLFF,TGTGCCAGCAGCACAAGGGCAGTTCTTGAAAAACTGTTTTTT
TRBV6-4,TRBJ1-6,NA,NA,CASSDSADSPLHF,TGTGCCAGCAGTGACTCAGCAGATTCACCCCTCCACTTT
TRBV19,TRBJ1-4,NA,NA,CASSIEGLTEKLFF,TGTGCCAGTAGTATCGAGGGGTTGACTGAAAAACTGTTTTTT
TRBV27,TRBJ1-3,NA,few,CASSLNRSPGNTIYF,TGTGCCAGCAGTTTAAACAGGAGCCCTGGAAACACCATATATTTT
TRBV6-2/TRBV6-3,TRBJ2-5,NA,NA,CASSYQETQYF,TGTGCCAGCAGTTACCAAGAGACCCAGTACTTC
TRBV6-4,TRBJ2-1,TRBD2,NA,CASSGSASGDNEQFF,TGTGCCAGCAGTGGGTCGGCTAGCGGGGATAATGAGCAGTTCTTC
TRBV28,TRBJ2-7,TRBD1,once,CASRGTGVYEQYF,TGTGCCAGCAGGGGGACAGGGGTGTACGAGCAGTACTTC
TRBV28,TRBJ1-6,NA,once,CASSSRLGFQAYNSPLHF,TGTGCCAGCAGTTCCCGATTAGGGTTCCAGGCTTATAATTCACCCCTCCACTTT
TRBV19,TRBJ2-1,NA,NA,CASSIASGEANEQFF,TGTGCCAGTAGTATTGCAAGCGGCGAAGCCAATGAGCAGTTCTTC
TRBV10-3,TRBJ2-5,NA,NA,CAIRSGALGQETQYF,TGTGCCATCAGATCAGGGGCCCTTGGCCAAGAGACCCAGTACTTC
TRBV28,TRBJ1-3,NA,NA,CASSLFLTGSGNTIYF,TGTGCCAGCAGTTTATTCCTGACGGGCTCTGGAAACACCATATATTTT
TRBV27,TRBJ2-2,NA,NA,CASSLTGELFF,TGTGCCAGCAGCCTTACCGGGGAGCTGTTTTTT